The 18 T cell receptor beta chains given below trace back to one sample, sequenced in a study of PD-1 blockade in classical Hodgkin lymphoma. Time point of the sample: cycle 4 day 1 (C4D1), after around six weeks of nivolumab. Every single patient, without exception, relapsed after autologous stem cell transplantation, and brentuximab vedotin exposure varied. Here immunoSEQ multiplex PCR was the method, and the copy in TCRdb shows in-frame clones only, minus some. The sample records roughly 40,000 clones, about 70% being singletons. Sequencing was performed on peripheral blood mononuclear cells (PBMCs), taken before the fourth cycle of nivolumab. Every receptor here comes from a human donor with classical Hodgkin lymphoma.

About this clone itself: The identical CDR3 is also encoded by other nucleotide sequences in the sample. This chain joins TRBV5-6 and TRBJ2-3; TRBD1 or TRBD2 may be the D gene (6 bases each). Germline V gene data show CDR1 as SGHDT and CDR2 as YYEEEE. This CDR3 spans 14 amino acids. The V end lost 5 bases, the J end lost 3 bases, and 13 bases lay between the germline ends. The CDR3 loop reads CASSGGQGTDTQYF. The CDR3 DNA is TGTGCCAGCAGTGGGGGGCAGGGAACAGATACGCAGTATTTT. Filled out from reference TRBV5-6 and TRBJ2-3, the complete variable domain reads DAGVTQSPTHLIKTRGQQVTLRCSPKSGHDTVSWYQQALGQGPQFIFQYYEEEERQRGNFPDRFSGHQFPNYSSELNVNALLLGDSALYLCASSGGQGTDTQYFGPGTRLTVL.

This clone was observed a single time. This rearrangement joins TRBV21-1 to TRBJ2-3; the tabulated D call, TRBD2, remains unverified against the DNA. TRBV21-1 is an annotated pseudogene. The CDR3 runs to 14 residues. The DNA for the CDR3 is TGTGCCAGCAGCGCCCGGGGGTTCACAGATACGCAGTATTTT. Translated, it gives CASSARGFTDTQYF.

The gene calls are TRBV7-2 and TRBJ2-3; the match to TRBD1 covers 7 bases. Losses at the gene ends were 6 bases for V and 2 bases for J; bases not matched to a gene: 8. This CDR3 contains 15 residues. CDR1 is SGHTA, CDR2 FQGNSA, per germline. In nucleotides, the CDR3 is TGTGCCAGCAGGTGCAGGGACAGCCCCACAGATACGCAGTATTTT. Translated, it gives CASRCRDSPTDTQYF.

The V and J genes are TRBV7-8 and TRBJ1-2; perhaps TRBD1 as D (5 bases). The CDR3 consists of 14 residues. V was trimmed by 7 bases and J by 2 bases, leaving 14 bases between them. In germline, CDR1 is SGHVS, CDR2 FQNEAQ. CDR3 sequence: CASKRDSLNYGYTF. The DNA for the CDR3 is TGTGCCAGCAAGCGTGACAGCCTCAACTATGGCTACACCTTC.

The chain links TRBV28 to TRBJ2-3; TRBD2 is a possible D gene (5 bases). V gave up 7 bases and J gave up 2 bases, with 16 bases separating them. The germline gives CDR1 MDHEN, CDR2 SYDVKM. The CDR3 spans 15 residues. The CDR3 sequence is CASKSGGRLTDTQYF. The DNA of the CDR3 is TGTGCCAGCAAAAGCGGAGGTAGGCTCACAGATACGCAGTATTTT. Complete variable domain (other parts from reference TRBV28 and TRBJ2-3): DVKVTQSSRYLVKRTGEKVFLECVQDMDHENMFWYRQDPGLGLRLIYFSYDVKMKEKGDIPEGYSVSREKKERFSLILESASTNQTSMYLCASKSGGRLTDTQYFGPGTRLTVL.

J is TRBJ2-7 and V is TRBV5-1, with 11 bases identical to TRBD2. After removal of 5 bases from V and 3 bases from J, the junction contained 10 bases not matched to a gene. Germline V CDR1 and CDR2: SGHRS, YFSETQ. CDR3 length equals 16 residues. This CDR3 is CASSGRVGTSGYEQYF. The CDR3 nucleotides read TGCGCCAGCAGTGGGCGAGTAGGGACTAGCGGCTACGAGCAGTACTTC.

V gene TRBV30 combines with J gene TRBJ1-4; TRBD1 might be the D (6 bases). Germline V CDR1 and CDR2: GTSNPN, SVGIG (reference sequence). V was pared by 4 bases and J by 6 bases, with 12 bases between. The CDR3 sequence is 13 residues long. The CDR3 DNA sequence: TGTGCCTGGACCGGCAGGGGATATGAAAAACTGTTTTTT. Amino acids: CAWTGRGYEKLFF.

This chain connects TRBV19 to TRBJ2-7; possibly TRBD1 for D (6 bases). The germline V gene encodes CDR1 LNHDA and CDR2 SQIVND (reference sequence). CDR3 length equals 13 residues. V lost 6 bases and J 0 bases, leaving 9 bases between the germline ends. DNA for the CDR3: TGTGCCAGTAGCAGGACAGCCTCCTACGAGCAGTACTTC. Translated: CASSRTASYEQYF.

This clone was detected only once. The same CDR3 also results from other DNA sequences found in this sample. This chain links TRBV7-2 with TRBJ2-3, with D uncertain. Looked up from germline, CDR1 is SGHTA and CDR2 is FQGNSA. The CDR3 is 12 amino acids. The ends were cut back, 2 bases at V and 2 bases at J, with 2 bases in the middle. DNA of the CDR3: TGTGCCAGCAGCTTAATCACAGATACGCAGTATTTT. It codes for CASSLITDTQYF.

The chain has TRBV4-3 and TRBJ2-5, with 9 bases matching TRBD2. Gene TRBJ2-7 matches the end of the DNA better, so the J call may be wrong. The CDR3 extends over 16 amino acids. Looked up from germline, CDR1 is LGHNA and CDR2 is YSLEER. CDR3 loop: CASSQAAGTSLYEQYF. Written as DNA, the CDR3 is TGCGCCAGCAGCCAAGCGGCCGGGACTAGCCTCTACGAGCAGTACTTC.

The J gene is TRBJ2-2, the V gene TRBV2, with TRBD1 matching 9 bases. The germline gives CDR1 SNHLY, CDR2 FYNNEI. The V and J ends lost 6 bases and 2 bases, in that order; junction bases with no gene match: 4. The CDR3 loop spans 15 amino acids. For the CDR3, the DNA is TGTGCCAGCAGCCCGACAGGGGGAAACACCGGGGAGCTGTTTTTT. Residues: CASSPTGGNTGELFF.

The chain has TRBV19 and TRBJ2-5, with 7 bases identical to TRBD2. The CDR3 runs 13 residues. Germline CDR1 LNHDA, CDR2 SQIVND (reference sequence). The J segment lost 5 bases and the V segment lost 6 bases, leaving 6 bases of the junction unmatched. CDR3 loop: CASRANGRETQYF. DNA of the CDR3: TGTGCCAGTAGGGCAAACGGGAGGGAGACCCAGTACTTC.

This clone counts as medium-sized. The rearrangement joins TRBV10-3 to TRBJ1-3, with D possibly matching TRBD1 (6 bases). The CDR3 runs 13 residues. V was clipped by 6 bases and J by 4 bases, with 10 bases between them. Germline lookup yields CDR1 ENHRY and CDR2 SYGVKD. The CDR3 DNA reads as TGTGCCATCAGACAGGGTATAGGAAACACCATATATTTT. This gives the protein CAIRQGIGNTIYF.

The chain joins TRBV5-5 to TRBJ2-3; a weak D match, TRBD2 (7 bases). V was shortened by 1 base and J by 5 bases, with 17 bases between the two germline ends. The V gene's germline CDR1 is SGHKS and CDR2 YYEKEE (reference sequence). CDR3 length: 16 residues. As DNA, the CDR3 is TGTGCCAGCAGCTTGCGGGGGGCGGTGGATAAAGATACGCAGTATTTT. This gives the protein CASSLRGAVDKDTQYF. Full variable domain (outside the CDR3, taken from reference TRBV5-5 and TRBJ2-3): DAGVTQSPTHLIKTRGQQVTLRCSPISGHKSVSWYQQVLGQGPQFIFQYYEKEERGRGNFPDRFSARQFPNYSSELNVNALLLGDSALYLCASSLRGAVDKDTQYFGPGTRLTVL.

The chain uses TRBV4-3 and TRBJ1-4; 9 positions agree with TRBD1. Germline CDR1 LGHNA, CDR2 YSLEER. The junction had 7 bases not matched to a gene; V was cut back by 0 bases and J by 11 bases. The CDR3 spans 15 residues. CDR3 sequence: CASSQEGTGRNKLFF. DNA of the CDR3: TGCGCCAGCAGCCAAGAGGGGACAGGGCGAAACAAACTGTTTTTT.

Sample share makes this clone medium-sized. V is TRBV7-6 and J is TRBJ2-7, with D tentatively TRBD1 (6 bases). Trimming stripped 5 bases from V and 1 base from J, with 9 bases between. Germline values: CDR1 SGHVS, CDR2 FNYEAQ. The CDR3 runs 13 residues. CDR3 coding DNA: TGTGCCAGCAGCCAAGACAGGTCCTACGAGCAGTACTTC. Translated: CASSQDRSYEQYF.

In this sample, this clone turned up once. This chain uses TRBV6-5 with TRBJ2-3; D gene uncertain. Germline loops: CDR1 MNHEY, CDR2 SVGAGI. The CDR3 sequence is 14 residues long. V was clipped by 6 bases and J by 2 bases, with 12 bases between them. CDR3 bases: TGTGCCAGCAGGGGTCCGGTGGCCACAGATACGCAGTATTTT. It specifies CASRGPVATDTQYF.

The V call is TRBV7-9, the J call TRBJ2-3; 8 bases are a match to TRBD2. CDR1 is SEHNR, CDR2 FQNEAQ, per germline (reference sequence). The CDR3 is 15 amino acids. The V and J ends lost 5 bases and 6 bases, in that order; junction bases with no gene match: 10. CDR3 coding DNA: TGTGCCAGCAGCGTAGGGACTAGGGACCTGGATACGCAGTATTTT. It codes for CASSVGTRDLDTQYF.